These T cell receptor beta chains were read from a single sample in a study of T cells in Graves' hyperthyroidism and ophthalmopathy. TCRdb reprocessed the multiplex PCR reads via MiXCR and lists one record per CDR3 protein. Of 150,000 to 200,000 distinct CDR3 sequences in the sample, around 15% were seen once. Sequenced: blood. The receptors derive from a woman aged 45-60 years with Graves' hyperthyroidism. CDR3s leave out the opening cysteine and the closing phenylalanine or tryptophan. A D gene is named only where the DNA matches it firmly.

v_call | cdr3_length | d_call | cdr3_aa
TRBV12-3/TRBV12-4 | 13 | NA | ASRSGGAGNEKLF
TRBV19 | 12 | TRBD1 | ASSILDRAGGYT
TRBV15 | 17 | NA | ATSREIASIKSSYNEQF
TRBV29-1 | 12 | TRBD2 | SVPTSGTTDTQY
TRBV3-1 | 13 | NA | ASSHLPGRNTEAS
TRBV7-3 | 15 | NA | ASSLIYSFVYNSPLH
TRBV13 | 12 | NA | ASSPRQKTYEQY
TRBV5-1 | 12 | NA | ASSPGQRTDTQY
TRBV7-2 | 12 | NA | ASRGRDTNYGYT
TRBV19 | 13 | NA | ASTFPGQANTEAF
TRBV28 | 10 | NA | ASSSGTGEAF
TRBV6-2/TRBV6-3 | 15 | TRBD1 | ASSYSRTGPFNQPQH
TRBV4-2 | 13 | TRBD2 | ASSQDRGGQETQY
TRBV4-2 | 14 | NA | ASSQGLGVAPDTQY
TRBV7-9 | 11 | TRBD1 | AGSPYRGDGYT
TRBV15 | 10 | NA | ATGSPNEKLF
TRBV6-5 | 13 | NA | ASSFESSYNSPLH
TRBV20-1 | 13 | NA | SAISWRENTDTQY
TRBV3-1 | 16 | TRBD2 | ASSPYLGSSGSYNEQF
TRBV15 | 12 | NA | ATSRDDGGNTIY
TRBV19 | 10 | NA | ASTWGAAEAF
TRBV5-1 | 10 | NA | ASSLTEETQY
TRBV7-3 | 12 | NA | ASSVRGKNTEAF
TRBV2 | 12 | TRBD1 | ASSGGGTGDGYT
TRBV5-8 | 14 | TRBD1 | ASSNDRGMQNAEAF
TRBV15 | 12 | TRBD1 | ATSRGQGRGELF
TRBV7-2 | 12 | NA | ASSSRNFNTEAF
TRBV20-1 | 18 | TRBD1 | SARDRWSRQGARLDTEAF
TRBV28 | 12 | TRBD2 | ASSSLGLEETQY
TRBV29-1 | 10 | NA | SVYTAGDGYT
TRBV3-2 | 15 | NA | ASSQEKNGTMNTEAF
TRBV20-1 | 12 | TRBD1 | SAREGTGIPEAF
TRBV5-4 | 11 | NA | ASGFGRGDTQY